This T cell receptor (beta chain) was found in a study of cytomegalovirus exposure and HLA in healthy donors. General study points: Across donors, sequencing depth was assumed by presence/absence analyses to be roughly uniform. Accurate predictions that matched the HLA-A and HLA-B alleles of most subjects were reportedly made from TCR beta sequences.

The CDR3 is made up of 12 amino acids. The germline V gene encodes CDR1 SGHAT and CDR2 FQDESV (reference sequence). Trimming left V 3 bases short and J 5 bases short, with 7 bases between. Comments on this clone: The target antigen is unknown.

There were likely unrecorded immune exposures, though donors were nominally healthy when sampled. Use of 60 Vbeta and 13 Jbeta primers characterized the PCR. Data came from immunoSEQ multiplex PCR; TCRdb stores just in-frame clones and leaves some out. This sample has approximately 150,000 clones, with approximately 81% found just once. The chain has TRBV11-1 and TRBJ2-5; D is ambiguous. The sequence was collected from a female donor in good health and CMV-seronegative. Sequenced sample: PBMCs. DNA for the CDR3: TGTGCCAGCAGCTTTGCTGCGGAGACCCAGTACTTC. Encoded protein: CASSFAAETQYF.